Sequencing of this T cell receptor (beta chain) was carried out in a study of cytomegalovirus exposure and HLA in healthy donors. Findings and caveats of the study: Most TCR sequences were seen very rarely across donors, but some public TCRs occurred in many.

13 Jbeta primers and 60 Vbeta primers were used for the PCR. Profiled with immunoSEQ multiplex PCR; TCRdb holds only in-frame clones, not every one. The table has roughly 79,000 clones, 60% to 80% seen once. For this clone: Its antigen is still unknown.

Germline V gene data show CDR1 as SQVTM and CDR2 as ANQGSEA. The CDR3 is made up of 13 amino acids. V lost 3 bases to trimming and J lost 0 bases, with 6 bases between them. The chain has TRBV29-1 and TRBJ1-3; D unclear. The sample was PBMCs. This clonotype was sampled from a woman between 45 and 60 years old in good health and CMV-seropositive. CDR3 in amino acids: CSVDFSSGNTIYF. For the CDR3, the DNA is TGCAGCGTTGATTTTAGCTCTGGAAACACCATATATTTT.